This T cell receptor beta chain was sequenced during a study of blood T cells in healthy people across ages. Overall study findings and caveats: Naive CD4+ cells and diversity were both higher in long-lived donors than in aged donors. Older age went with lower TCR beta diversity per million T cells, in a roughly linear way.

Each sample yielded at least 6 million isolated PBMCs. With respect to this clonotype: No antigen is known for it. This sequence may be a read error, since a much larger clone differs from it by one base.

Trimming removed 1 base at V and 0 bases at J, with 14 bases between. CDR3 size: 17 residues. CDR1 is SGHTA, CDR2 FQGNSA, per germline. A sample-barcoded 5' primer and a J-beta primer mix were used in a second PCR of roughly 6 to 12 cycles. Researchers report that a template-switch adaptor with 12 random nucleotides tagged each cDNA molecule. TCRdb re-analysed the 5' RACE reads in MiXCR, keeping a single row per CDR3 protein. The data contain fewer than 2 million distinct CDR3 sequences, around 40% of them singletons. Sequencing was done on a sample of blood. The genes are TRBV7-2 and TRBJ2-3; D ambiguous. The clonotype was recovered from a human donor in good health. The CDR3 DNA reads as TGTGCCAGCAGCTTAGAAGGCCGAGCCTATAGCACAGATACGCAGTATTTT. This gives the protein CASSLEGRAYSTDTQYF. Full variable domain (outside the CDR3, taken from reference TRBV7-2 and TRBJ2-3): GAGVSQSPSNKVTEKGKDVELRCDPISGHTALYWYRQSLGQGLEFLIYFQGNSAPDKSGLPSDRFSAERTGGSVSTLTIQRTQQEDSAVYLCASSLEGRAYSTDTQYFGPGTRLTVL.